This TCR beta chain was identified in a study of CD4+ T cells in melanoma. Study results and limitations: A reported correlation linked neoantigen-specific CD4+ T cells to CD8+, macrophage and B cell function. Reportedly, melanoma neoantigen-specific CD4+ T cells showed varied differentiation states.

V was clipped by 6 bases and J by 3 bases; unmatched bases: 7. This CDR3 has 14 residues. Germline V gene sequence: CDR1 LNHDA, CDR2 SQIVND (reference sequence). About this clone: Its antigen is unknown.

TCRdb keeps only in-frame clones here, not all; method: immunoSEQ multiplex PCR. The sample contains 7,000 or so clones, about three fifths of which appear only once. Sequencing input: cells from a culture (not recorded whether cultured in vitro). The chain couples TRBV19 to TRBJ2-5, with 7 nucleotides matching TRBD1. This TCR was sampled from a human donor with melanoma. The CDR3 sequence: CASSPQGVEETQYF. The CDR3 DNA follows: TGTGCCAGTAGCCCGCAGGGGGTAGAAGAGACCCAGTACTTC.